These T cell receptor beta chains were read from a single sample in a study of graft-versus-host responses after intestinal transplantation. Only in-frame clones appear in the TCRdb table, and some are missing; sequencing was by immunoSEQ multiplex PCR. This table holds 4,500 to 6,000 clones, about two thirds found once. Source: PBMCs, taken around 300 days after intestinal transplant. The source is a human patient who received an intestinal transplant, so some T cells may come from the graft donor. The CDR3 runs from the conserved cysteine through the conserved F or W. The D gene is left open where the match is weak. Rows may omit the clone size; those that give it use once, few, many or a size class.

j_call | clone_size | d_call | v_call | cdr3_nt | cdr3_aa
TRBJ2-7 | - | - | TRBV27 | TGTGCCAGCAGTTTTGGATGGGACACTTCCTACGAGCAGTACTTC | CASSFGWDTSYEQYF
TRBJ1-5 | - | - | TRBV12-5 | TGTGCTAGTGGTTTGGAGCGGGCTAGTCAGCCCCAGCATTTT | CASGLERASQPQHF
TRBJ2-1 | once | TRBD2 | TRBV19 | TGTGCCACCCTTGGCGGGGGATCCTACAATGAGCAGTTCTTC | CATLGGGSYNEQFF
TRBJ2-6 | - | - | TRBV9 | TGTGCCAGCAGCGACCAGAAGGGGCCAAGAGGCCCAGGGGCCAACGTCCTGACTTTC | CASSDQKGPRGPGANVLTF
TRBJ2-7 | - | - | TRBV7-2 | TGTGCCAGCAGCTCACTCTACACCGGCTACGAGCAGTACTTC | CASSSLYTGYEQYF
TRBJ2-7 | - | - | TRBV27 | TGTGCCAGCAGTACCCCTACCACGCCCTACGAGCAGTACTTC | CASSTPTTPYEQYF
TRBJ1-6 | - | TRBD1 | TRBV7-9 | TGTGCCAGCAGCTTAAAGACAGGGGATAATTCACCCCTCCACTTT | CASSLKTGDNSPLHF
TRBJ2-3 | - | - | TRBV6-5 | TGTGCCAGCCTTGCTGGGGATACGCAGTATTTT | CASLAGDTQYF
TRBJ1-1 | - | - | TRBV7-9 | TGTGCCAGCAGCTTAGGTGCGGGAATGAACACTGAAGCTTTCTTT | CASSLGAGMNTEAFF
TRBJ1-5 | - | - | TRBV28 | TGTGCCAGCAAACTAGGGGGGGACCAGCCCCAGCATTTT | CASKLGGDQPQHF
TRBJ1-5 | - | TRBD1 | TRBV2 | TGTGCCAGCAGTGTTCGGACAGGGCCAAATCAGCCCCAGCATTTT | CASSVRTGPNQPQHF
TRBJ1-2 | few | - | TRBV30 | TGTGCCTGGAGTGTAGTGCAGGGCGATGGCTACACCTTC | CAWSVVQGDGYTF
TRBJ2-1 | - | TRBD2 | TRBV30 | TGTGCCTGGAGGAACGTCCTAGCGGGGTGGGAGCAGTTCTTC | CAWRNVLAGWEQFF
TRBJ1-3 | few | - | TRBV7-2 | TGTGCCAGCAGCTTTCAGGGTGGGGGAAACACCATATATTTT | CASSFQGGGNTIYF
TRBJ2-3 | - | - | TRBV11-3 | TGTGCCAGCAGCTTAAAGAAGACTCCCCTCACAGATACGCAGTATTTT | CASSLKKTPLTDTQYF
TRBJ2-2 | - | - | TRBV12-5 | TGTGCTAGTGGTTTGGTACCGCCTATAGAGCACGGGGAGCTGTTTTTT | CASGLVPPIEHGELFF
TRBJ1-2 | - | TRBD1 | TRBV7-9 | TGTGCCAGCAGCTTAGGTGACAGGGGGCTCTTCTACTACTATGGCTACACCTTC | CASSLGDRGLFYYYGYTF
TRBJ2-2 | few | - | TRBV11-3 | TGTGCCAGCAGCTACACCGGGGAGCTGTTTTTT | CASSYTGELFF
TRBJ2-7 | - | TRBD1 | TRBV19 | TGTGCCAGTAGTATAGGACAGGGTTACGAGCAGTACTTC | CASSIGQGYEQYF
TRBJ2-7 | - | - | TRBV2 | TGTGCCAGCAGTGTAGGCAGGGTCTCCTACGAGCAGTACTTC | CASSVGRVSYEQYF
TRBJ2-5 | - | TRBD2 | TRBV7-8 | TGTGCCAGCAGCTTGCCCCCGGGACTAGCGGGGGGGTCTGACCAAGAGACCCAGTACTTC | CASSLPPGLAGGSDQETQYF
TRBJ1-2 | - | - | TRBV30 | TGTGCCTGGACTAGCCAGGGGCGTAACTATGGCTACACCTTC | CAWTSQGRNYGYTF
TRBJ1-1 | - | - | TRBV30 | TGTGCCTGGGCCGGGGGGGCGACCTCATTCCTCCTCACTGAAGCTTTCTTT | CAWAGGATSFLLTEAFF
TRBJ2-7 | - | TRBD1 | TRBV6-6 | TGTGCCAGCAGTTACCAGGGACAGGGACCCTTAGGGCAGTACTTC | CASSYQGQGPLGQYF
TRBJ2-7 | - | - | TRBV6-9 | TGTGCCACCCTCTCCGGTTACGAGCAGTACTTC | CATLSGYEQYF
TRBJ1-2 | - | TRBD1 | TRBV11-3 | TGTGCCAGCAGCTCGTACAGGGGTAACTATGGCTACACCTTC | CASSSYRGNYGYTF
TRBJ1-2 | - | - | TRBV10-3 | TGTGCCATCTCCGCCGCAGGGGAGACCTATGGCTACACCTTC | CAISAAGETYGYTF
TRBJ1-6 | - | - | TRBV6-4 | TGTGCCAGCAGTGACAGGGATAATTCACCCCTCCACTTT | CASSDRDNSPLHF
TRBJ2-3 | - | - | TRBV25-1 | TGTGCCAGCAGTGGCCACTTCACAGATACGCAGTATTTT | CASSGHFTDTQYF
TRBJ1-5 | - | TRBD1 | TRBV5-4 | TGTGCCAGCAGCCTTGGGACAGGGAATCAGCCCCAGCATTTT | CASSLGTGNQPQHF
TRBJ1-5 | few | TRBD1 | TRBV6-1 | TGTGCCAGCAGTGAACACCGGGACAGTTATAGCAATCAGCCCCAGCATTTT | CASSEHRDSYSNQPQHF
TRBJ1-2 | - | - | TRBV7-2 | TGTGCCAGCAGCTTAGCGACAGCTCCTAATGGCTACACCTTC | CASSLATAPNGYTF
TRBJ2-2 | - | - | TRBV5-8 | TGTGCCAGCAGCTTGGCCTATCAACCTCAGAACACCGGGGAGCTGTTTTTT | CASSLAYQPQNTGELFF
TRBJ2-2 | - | - | TRBV30 | TGTGCCTGGAAACTCGACCAAGGGGACACCGGGGAGCTGTTTTTT | CAWKLDQGDTGELFF
TRBJ2-7 | - | - | TRBV4-3 | TGCGCCAGCAGCCAAGAATTGTCGGTCCCCTACGAGCAGTACTTC | CASSQELSVPYEQYF
TRBJ2-7 | - | TRBD1 | TRBV6-1 | TGTGCCAGCAGTCCGGGACAGTTCTCCTACGAGCAGTACTTC | CASSPGQFSYEQYF
TRBJ1-6 | - | TRBD1 | TRBV29-1 | TGCAGCGTTCGACAGGGGCCAAATTCACCCCTCCACTTT | CSVRQGPNSPLHF
TRBJ1-1 | - | TRBD1 | TRBV6-5 | TGTGCCACCCAGGACAGGGGGCGCACTGAAGCTTTCTTT | CATQDRGRTEAFF
TRBJ2-2 | - | TRBD2 | TRBV11-2 | TGTGCCAGCAGCTCCCGTCTAGCGGGGGGGCCTAACACCGGGGAGCTGTTTTTT | CASSSRLAGGPNTGELFF
TRBJ2-5 | - | TRBD2 | TRBV6-6 | TGTGCCAGCAGAACGGGGGGGTCACAAGAGACCCAGTACTTC | CASRTGGSQETQYF
TRBJ2-1 | - | - | TRBV27 | TGTGCCAGCAAGGGTGGGGGTCTCAACCGATACAATGAGCAGTTCTTC | CASKGGGLNRYNEQFF
TRBJ2-3 | few | - | TRBV29-1 | TGCAGCGTGGACGGCCAACACACAGATACGCAGTATTTT | CSVDGQHTDTQYF
TRBJ2-3 | - | - | TRBV5-6 | TGTGCCAGCAGCCCAGGGCCTGGAGCTAGCACAGATACGCAGTATTTT | CASSPGPGASTDTQYF
TRBJ2-5 | - | - | TRBV2 | TGTGCCAGCAGTGACCCGGGGGGCCTTGGGGAGACCCAGTACTTC | CASSDPGGLGETQYF
TRBJ2-1 | - | TRBD2 | TRBV7-2 | TGTGCCAGCAGCTTAGTACTAGCGGGGGGACGGAATGAGCAGTTCTTC | CASSLVLAGGRNEQFF
TRBJ1-2 | - | TRBD1 | TRBV7-2 | TGTGCCAGCAGCATACAGACAGGGTCTAGCTACACCTTC | CASSIQTGSSYTF
TRBJ2-1 | - | - | TRBV4-3 | TGCGCCAGCAGCCAAGAGTTGGGCGGGGTTTACAATGAGCAGTTCTTC | CASSQELGGVYNEQFF
TRBJ2-7 | - | - | TRBV14 | TGTGCCAGCAGCCTCTTAGATTACTACGAGCAGTACTTC | CASSLLDYYEQYF
TRBJ2-7 | - | - | TRBV10-1 | TGCGCCAGTCCTGGGGGAAGCACCTACGAGCAGTACTTC | CASPGGSTYEQYF
TRBJ2-3 | - | - | TRBV11-2 | TGTGCCAGCAGCTTAATCAGGGCAGATACGCAGTATTTT | CASSLIRADTQYF
TRBJ1-1 | - | - | TRBV14 | TGTGCCAGCAGCCAAGATCTAATGGGGGGGGTGAGCACTGAAGCTTTCTTT | CASSQDLMGGVSTEAFF
TRBJ2-5 | large | - | TRBV11-3 | TGTGCCAGCAGTGGGGAGACCCAGTACTTC | CASSGETQYF
TRBJ2-1 | once | TRBD2 | TRBV5-4 | TGTGCCAGCAGCTTGAGGGGACTACGTCGCTCTTACAATGAGCAGTTCTTC | CASSLRGLRRSYNEQFF
TRBJ2-3 | - | TRBD1 | TRBV12-5 | TGTGCTAGTGGTTTGGGGACAGGGGCAGATACGCAGTATTTT | CASGLGTGADTQYF